The 8 T cell receptor beta chains listed next were all sequenced from one sample in a study of healthy donors' naive CD4 and CD8 T cells. A linear amplification protocol produced the TCR libraries from 450 to 500 ng of total RNA. TCRdb analysed the reads with MiXCR anew, one entry per CDR3 protein. This table has approximately 180,000 distinct CDR3 sequences, around 70% appearing once. The sample taken for sequencing was naive CD4+ and CD8+ T cells sorted from blood, pooled from several donors. Every receptor here comes from a pool of human donors in good health; the sample pools cells from several healthy donors.

The V call is TRBV11-2, the J call TRBJ2-3; D possibly corresponds to TRBD2 (5 bases). The germline V gene encodes CDR1 SGHAT and CDR2 FQNNGV. Trimming shortened V by 2 bases and J by 0 bases, and 12 bases separated the two germline ends. This CDR3 region has 16 residues. CDR3: CASSLMRALSTDTQYF. CDR3 DNA: TGTGCCAGCAGCTTAATGAGGGCCCTAAGCACAGATACGCAGTATTTT.

V gene TRBV15 combines with J gene TRBJ2-2; 8 bases are a match to TRBD1. CDR3 length: 19 residues. The V and J ends lost 5 bases and 4 bases, in that order; junction bases with no gene match: 18. The germline V gene encodes CDR1 LNHNV and CDR2 YYDKDF (reference sequence). This CDR3 reads CATSRLGTGFSRGTGELFF. CDR3 nucleotide sequence: TGTGCCACCAGCCGCCTCGGGACAGGTTTTTCGCGAGGCACCGGGGAGCTGTTTTTT.

The chain recombines TRBV4-3 with TRBJ2-3; D unresolved. The CDR3 runs 14 residues. The germline V and J ends were trimmed by 0 bases and 4 bases, with 8 bases remaining between them. Germline CDR1 is LGHNA and CDR2 is YSLEER. CDR3 sequence reads: CASSQDNQPDTQYF. The CDR3 nucleotides are TGCGCCAGCAGCCAAGATAACCAACCAGATACGCAGTATTTT.

The J gene is TRBJ2-7, the V gene TRBV13; TRBD2 agrees at 10 bases. Germline loops: CDR1 PRHDT, CDR2 FYEKMQ (reference sequence). V dropped 0 bases and J dropped 0; count of bases not matched to a gene: 8. The length of the CDR3 is 18 residues. Here the CDR3 reads CASSLGLAGVFGSYEQYF. In nucleotides, the CDR3 is TGTGCCAGCAGCTTAGGTCTAGCGGGAGTATTCGGCTCCTACGAGCAGTACTTC.

The chain carries TRBV20-1 and TRBJ1-2, with D tentatively TRBD1 (5 bases). The CDR3 runs 13 residues. Between the trimmed V and J ends, which lost 5 bases and 5 bases, there was a span of 15 bases. Germline V lookup: CDR1 DFQATT, CDR2 SNEGSKA (reference sequence). The CDR3 is CSAPQDRQYGYTF. The CDR3 DNA sequence: TGCAGTGCTCCCCAAGACAGACAATATGGCTACACCTTC.

A single count supports this clonotype. CDR3 sequence: CASSLGGFTSPLHF. CDR3 DNA: TGTGCCAGCAGTTTAGGAGGTTTTACTTCACCCCTCCACTTT. This chain uses TRBV12-3 or TRBV12-4 with TRBJ1-6, with D unresolved. V was pared by 1 base and J by 9 bases, with 10 bases between. This CDR3 is built from 14 residues.

V is TRBV29-1 and J is TRBJ2-1, with 8 bases identical to TRBD1. The trim removed 2 bases at V and 1 base at J, leaving 7 bases unmatched. The CDR3 covers 16 residues. Germline CDR1 is SQVTM and CDR2 is ANQGSEA. The chain's CDR3 is CSVEQADRASYNEQFF. CDR3 sequence (DNA): TGCAGCGTTGAACAAGCGGACAGGGCGTCCTACAATGAGCAGTTCTTC.

The chain has TRBV29-1 and TRBJ2-7; D gene ambiguous. With 6 bases removed from V and 6 bases from J, the gap between germline ends came to 12 bases. The CDR3 contains 11 residues. The germline V gene has CDR1 SQVTM and CDR2 ANQGSEA. DNA for the CDR3: TGCAGCGTCCCGGGTACTGCCGAGCAGTACTTC. This gives the protein CSVPGTAEQYF.